This T cell receptor (beta chain) was obtained from a study of blood T cell repertoires in COVID-19. Study as a whole: Sites in the United States, Italy and Spain provided acute and convalescent COVID-19 samples.

CDR1 and CDR2 from the germline V gene are SGHRS and YFSETQ. Trimming pared 0 bases from V and 3 bases from J, leaving 9 bases between. The CDR3 loop spans 15 amino acids. Only in-frame clones appear in the TCRdb table, and some are missing; sequencing was by immunoSEQ multiplex PCR. Among roughly 190,000 clones listed, around 84% were seen once. The specimen sequenced was peripheral blood. The gene calls are TRBV5-1 and TRBJ1-4; D is undetermined. This clonotype was obtained from a man between 25 and 39 years old with active or convalescent COVID-19. The CDR3 sequence is CASSLAGEANEKLFF. CDR3 nucleotides: TGCGCCAGCAGCTTGGCCGGGGAGGCTAATGAAAAACTGTTTTTT.